The 13 T cell receptor beta chains below come from one sample, sequenced in a study of T-cell reconstitution after alpha-beta-depleted transplantation in children (dated by TCRdb to 2016 to 2018). The intended sense of this specimen's treatment or condition label: allogeneic hematopoietic cell transplantation with graft depleted of TCRalphabeta T cells and CD19 B cells. The method was PCR. Sequencing was performed on an Illumina HiSeq 2500. To normalize quantification of the TCRbeta repertoire, the TCR libraries were built with molecular barcoding that relied on unique molecular identifiers. TCRdb applied fastp at Q25 and MiXCR to the public reads, then kept only in-frame beta chains. Records with the same CDR3 protein are collapsed into one entry carrying the most frequent genes and DNA. This sample gives hundreds of thousands of distinct CDR3 sequences in total; around 12% of them show up just once. The ten top clones hold roughly 0.77% of the sample.

The material sequenced was PBMCs, taken before TCRalphabeta/CD19-depleted stem cell transplant. These TCRs come from a girl aged 2 to 9 with congenital amegakaryocytic thrombocytopenia, due to receive a stem cell transplant.

This clonotype was recorded many times. The chain uses TRBV29-1 and TRBJ1-5, with TRBD1 matching 7 bases. Germline V gene lookup returns CDR1 SQVTM and CDR2 ANQGSEA. Trimming cost V 6 bases and J 5 bases; bases outside gene matches: 7. This CDR3 contains 13 residues. The CDR3 region has the DNA TGCAGCGTAAGACAGGGTGGGGATCAGCCCCAGCATTTT. This codes for CSVRQGGDQPQHF.

This clonotype was recorded at least ten times. The chain carries TRBV20-1 and TRBJ2-7, with TRBD1 matching 7 bases. The CDR3 runs 15 residues. V lost 0 bases and J lost 5; bases outside the gene matches: 10. Germline V gene sequence: CDR1 DFQATT, CDR2 SNEGSKA (reference sequence). In DNA form, the CDR3 reads TGCAGTGCTAGAGATCTAGTGACAGGGCTCCACGAGCAGTACTTC. Residues: CSARDLVTGLHEQYF.

This clonotype has at least ten counts. This chain uses TRBV20-1 with TRBJ1-5; D not resolved. CDR1 and CDR2 from the germline V gene are DFQATT and SNEGSKA (reference sequence). V lost 5 bases and J lost 0, with 11 bases in between. The CDR3 consists of 14 residues. CDR3 nucleotide sequence: TGCAGTGCTCTCCGGGTAAATAGCAATCAGCCCCAGCATTTT. Amino acids: CSALRVNSNQPQHF.

This clonotype was seen a few times. The chain uses TRBV20-1 and TRBJ2-7; D gene ambiguous. Trimming cost V 0 bases and J 4 bases, with 4 bases left between them. This CDR3 has 11 residues. Germline V gene sequence: CDR1 DFQATT, CDR2 SNEGSKA (reference sequence). CDR3 nucleotides: TGCAGTGCTAGAGATGATTACGAGCAGTACTTC. The encoded protein is CSARDDYEQYF.

This clonotype occurred a few times. The genes are TRBV6-2 or TRBV6-3 and TRBJ2-1, with 7 bases aligning to TRBD1. The CDR3 contains 13 residues. Germline-derived CDR1 and CDR2 are MNHEY and SVGEGT. With 11 bases clipped from V and 6 bases from J, the junction kept 10 bases outside the gene matches. As DNA, the CDR3 is TGTGCCCTGAAGGGGGCAGGTACCAATGAGCAGTTCTTC. It specifies CALKGAGTNEQFF.

This clonotype was recorded many times. The chain employs TRBV5-6 and TRBJ2-1; D possibly matches TRBD1 or TRBD2 (5 bases each). Deletions cut 4 bases from V and 9 bases from J, with 14 bases between. This CDR3 contains 13 residues. Per the germline V gene, CDR1 is SGHDT and CDR2 is YYEEEE. The chain's CDR3 is CASSGDEEGEQFF. The CDR3 DNA sequence: TGTGCCAGCAGCGGGGACGAGGAAGGTGAGCAGTTCTTC.

This clonotype was detected a few times. The chain has TRBV5-1 and TRBJ1-1; the match to TRBD1 covers 7 bases. Losses at the gene ends were 5 bases for V and 1 base for J; bases not matched to a gene: 8. CDR1 and CDR2 from the germline V gene are SGHRS and YFSETQ. The CDR3 consists of 15 residues. The CDR3 coding sequence is TGCGCCAGCAGGGGATTACAGGGGACGAACACTGAAGCTTTCTTT. This sequence encodes CASRGLQGTNTEAFF.

This clonotype has just a few counts. The chain carries TRBV5-1 and TRBJ2-7; D uncertain. CDR1 and CDR2 (germline): SGHRS, YFSETQ. Trimming took 4 bases from V and 5 from J, leaving 10 bases between them. This CDR3 region has 12 residues. In DNA form, the CDR3 reads TGCGCCAGCAGCCTAGGAAAGGACGAGCAGTACTTC. Translation: CASSLGKDEQYF. The whole variable domain, remainder taken from reference TRBV5-1 and TRBJ2-7, is KAGVTQTPRYLIKTRGQQVTLSCSPISGHRSVSWYQQTPGQGLQFLFEYFSETQRNKGNFPGRFSGRQFSNSRSEMNVSTLELGDSALYLCASSLGKDEQYFGPGTRLTVT.

Points on this clonotype: An end of the junction does not agree with germline; a read error may underlie this. The CDR3: CASRSSLSGSSVAF. The DNA for the CDR3 is TGTGCCAGCAGATCCTCCCTTAGCGGGAGCTCTGTTGCCTTC. The V and J genes are TRBV6-5 and TRBJ2-7; 9 bases map to TRBD2. Germline loops: CDR1 MNHEY, CDR2 SVGAGI. This CDR3 region has 14 residues.

CDR3 sequence reads: CASSSHQDNQETQYF. CDR3 DNA sequence: TGTGCCAGCAGCTCCCACCAAGACAACCAAGAGACCCAGTACTTC. The chain is built from TRBV7-9 and TRBJ2-5; no clear D. Germline V gene lookup returns CDR1 SEHNR and CDR2 FQNEAQ (reference sequence). Trimming cost V 4 bases and J 0 bases, with 12 bases left between them. The CDR3 length is 15 residues.

The gene calls are TRBV3-1 and TRBJ2-5; D is unresolved. The CDR3 contains 12 residues. Germline V lookup: CDR1 LGHDT, CDR2 YNNKEL (reference sequence). V lost 4 bases and J 5 bases, leaving 8 bases between the germline ends. The DNA of the CDR3 is TGTGCCAGCAGCCGCCTACGGGAGACCCAGTACTTC. Protein: CASSRLRETQYF.

This clonotype was recorded a few times. This sequence joins TRBV29-1 and TRBJ2-1; 9 bases are a match to TRBD2. V shed 5 bases, J shed 8 bases, and the junction held 10 bases outside the gene matches. Germline CDR1 and CDR2: SQVTM and ANQGSEA. The CDR3 length is 14 residues. In DNA, the CDR3 is TGCAGCGTTAATCCAGCGGGAGGTCAATATGAGCAGTTCTTC. Amino acids: CSVNPAGGQYEQFF.

This chain uses TRBV6-1 with TRBJ1-2, with 7 bases lining up with TRBD1. CDR1 MNHNS and CDR2 SASEGT come from the germline V gene. The length of the CDR3 is 15 residues. After removal of 7 bases from V and 8 bases from J, the junction contained 16 bases not matched to a gene. CDR3 loop: CASIARTDRVRGYTF. Here the CDR3 DNA reads TGTGCCAGCATCGCCAGGACCGACAGGGTGAGGGGCTACACCTTC.